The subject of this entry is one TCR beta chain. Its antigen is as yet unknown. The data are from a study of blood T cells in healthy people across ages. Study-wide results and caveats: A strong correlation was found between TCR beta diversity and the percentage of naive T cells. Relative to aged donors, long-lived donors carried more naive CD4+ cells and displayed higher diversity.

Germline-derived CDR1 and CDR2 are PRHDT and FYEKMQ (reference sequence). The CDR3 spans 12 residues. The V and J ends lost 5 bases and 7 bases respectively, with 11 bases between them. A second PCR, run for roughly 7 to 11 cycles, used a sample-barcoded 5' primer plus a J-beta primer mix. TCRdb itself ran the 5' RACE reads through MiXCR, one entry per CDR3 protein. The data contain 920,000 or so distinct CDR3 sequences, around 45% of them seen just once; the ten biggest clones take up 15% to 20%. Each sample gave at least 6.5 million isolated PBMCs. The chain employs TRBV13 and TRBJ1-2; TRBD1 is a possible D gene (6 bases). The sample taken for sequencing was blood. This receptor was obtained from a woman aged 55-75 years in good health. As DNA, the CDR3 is TGTGCCAGCAGCATCGACAGGTTTGGCTACACCTTC. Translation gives CASSIDRFGYTF. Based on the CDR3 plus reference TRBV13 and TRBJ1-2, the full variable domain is AAGVIQSPRHLIKEKRETATLKCYPIPRHDTVYWYQQGPGQDPQFLISFYEKMQSDKGSIPDRFSAQQFSDYHSELNMSSLELGDSALYFCASSIDRFGYTFGSGTRLTVV.